This T cell receptor (beta chain) is from a study of CD8+ T cells in alopecia areata (dated by TCRdb to between 2018 and 2020). The study in broad terms: Treated patients were enrolled in an open-label pilot trial of oral tofacitinib at 5 to 10 mg twice daily for moderate-to-severe alopecia areata. Scalp tissue and sorted CD4+ and CD8+ peripheral blood T cells from patchy and totalis/universalis alopecia areata patients and from healthy controls were covered by human TCRbeta sequencing. In both human patients and the C3H/HeJ mouse model, the study applied high-throughput TCRbeta sequencing to look at T cell clonal expansion in alopecia areata. Biopsies were taken from tofacitinib-treated patients at baseline and at 4 and 24 weeks of treatment, and a later scalp biopsy was taken in several of the tofacitinib-treated patients. Disease severity in treated patients was measured with the SALT score, which quantifies the percentage of affected scalp surface area. RNA came from the PAXgene miRNA kit for fixed scalp, the miRNeasy kit for PBMCs, and the RNeasy kit for mouse skin. Scalp clonality was compared across normal scalp (n=4), patchy alopecia areata scalp (n=8), and alopecia totalis/universalis scalp (n=8). Amplification of TCRbeta CDR3 regions was done by immunoSEQ multiplex PCR using 35 Vbeta forward primers and 13 Jbeta reverse primers. Patients received tofacitinib for 6 to 18 months and were then followed off drug for 6 months to check for delayed response and recurrence. What the research found in general, with its limitations: Scalp clonality and the number of expanded CD8+ clones among the top 100 scalp clones were significantly decreased by tofacitinib. Shared TCR sequences between patients were less evident than in mice, which may be partly attributable to HLA diversity in the patient population. Because the treated cohort was small and included a single nonresponder, larger studies are needed to assess links between baseline CD8+ expansion and response. Higher clonality and more expanded CD8+ clones were observed in lesional scalp than in normal scalp, particularly in alopecia totalis/universalis, a finding suggestive of antigenic drive. Unlike mouse skin, which is dominated by gammadelta T cells, normal human skin has resident alphabeta T cells that are also sequenced, and this complicates analysis of the scalp TCR repertoire. During tofacitinib treatment, many expanded lesional clones stuck around in both scalp and blood, and this persistence may partly explain why relapse happens after treatment is stopped.

The library relied on the immunoSEQ multiplex PCR assay. To provide template for TCR sequencing, every sample had RNA extracted and reverse transcribed into cDNA. SuperScript III was used to make first-strand cDNA, primed with a 2:1 mix of oligo-dT and random hexamers. A synthetic immune receptor repertoire was used to gauge amplification bias, and whatever bias remained was removed computationally. As for the authors' bioinformatics: After raw reads were preprocessed to remove errors, the CDR3 was defined following IMGT conventions as running from the conserved cysteine to phenylalanine. Clonality was calculated as 1 minus Shannon entropy normalized by log2 of the number of productive unique TCRs. Scalp TCRbeta sequences were cross-referenced with sorted blood CD4 and CD8 repertoires so that the CD4 or CD8 identity of scalp clones could be inferred. The table comes from immuneACCESS by way of TCRdb, which keeps in-frame sequences with V and J called. Part of the clones is missing from these tables; in studies checked, under half for an unresolved V gene and the rest for unknown reasons. Clonal size and the V and J genes are those of that table, whereas D and trimming came from the DNA. The sample table lists around 190,000 clones, about 65% of them with a count of one. Roughly 1.3% of the sample goes to the ten largest clones.

Taken with the paper, the label for treatment or condition translates to: oral pan-JAK inhibitor, 5-10 mg twice daily. Lesional scalp punch biopsies and peripheral blood were collected from alopecia areata patients. PBMCs were isolated by density centrifugation and stained for CD3, CD4 and CD8, after which CD4+ and CD8+ T cells were sorted on a FACSAria. The CDR3 runs 10 residues from the cysteine to the phenylalanine. Kept here is only the CDR3 DNA, which spans 30 bases and is read in frame from base 1. The germline V gene encodes CDR1 MNHEY and CDR2 SMNVEV (reference sequence). The V end loses 4 bases and the J end loses 5 bases, and a stretch of 0 bases separates them. Comment on this clone: Its recognized antigen is unknown. Base qualities were left out, and no much larger clone turns up one base away.

This chain is built from TRBV27 and TRBJ1-5; the D gene identity is not certain. Material: CD4+ T cells sorted from blood, obtained between weeks 47 and 50, from a patient treated with tofacitinib. The receptor's source is a human donor with alopecia areata. The CDR3: CASSYQPQHF. The nucleotide sequence reads as follows: TGTGCCAGCAGTTATCAGCCCCAGCATTTT.